Listed below are T cell receptor beta chains from one sample, sequenced in a study of beta chain features in type 1 diabetes. Sequencing used immunoSEQ multiplex PCR; TCRdb keeps in-frame clones, though not all of them. The sample consists of about 620,000 clones, around a sixth of them appearing once. Sample: naive CD4+ T cells from blood. These TCRs come from a man aged 18 to 30 in good health. The CDR3 runs from the conserved cysteine through the conserved F or W. A D gene is named only where the DNA matches it firmly. The size field is filled for only some rows; it gives once, few, many or a size class.

V gene,clone size,J gene,D gene,CDR3 protein,CDR3 DNA
TRBV30,-,TRBJ1-1,-,CAWIPRTVNTEAFF,TGTGCCTGGATCCCCCGTACAGTGAACACTGAAGCTTTCTTT
TRBV5-1,-,TRBJ1-2,TRBD1,CASSYGQGEAPGF,TGCGCCAGCAGCTATGGACAGGGGGAGGCCCCAGGCTTC
TRBV4-1,-,TRBJ2-7,TRBD2,CASSQEAGRRLAGVSSYEQYF,TGCGCCAGCAGCCAAGAGGCAGGAAGGAGACTAGCGGGAGTTAGTTCCTACGAGCAGTACTTC
TRBV7-2,-,TRBJ2-3,-,CASSLWAGSTDTQYF,TGTGCCAGCAGCTTATGGGCGGGCAGCACAGATACGCAGTATTTT
TRBV7-9,-,TRBJ1-1,TRBD1,CASSLATGGRTEAFF,TGTGCCAGCAGCTTAGCGACAGGGGGGAGAACTGAAGCTTTCTTT
TRBV7-2,few,TRBJ1-1,-,CASSLTRGFTEAFF,TGTGCCAGCAGCTTAACTCGGGGTTTCACTGAAGCTTTCTTT
TRBV4-2,few,TRBJ2-2,TRBD2,CASSRGLANTGELFF,TGTGCCAGCAGCCGGGGACTAGCGAACACCGGGGAGCTGTTTTTT
TRBV5-1,few,TRBJ2-1,TRBD2,CASSLPGGPYNEQFF,TGCGCCAGCAGCTTGCCGGGAGGGCCATACAATGAGCAGTTCTTC
TRBV6-1,-,TRBJ2-5,TRBD2,CASSEGTSGSGKTQYF,TGTGCCAGCAGTGAAGGGACTAGCGGGAGCGGTAAGACCCAGTACTTC
TRBV7-8,-,TRBJ1-4,TRBD1,CASSLAGTGVGEKLFF,TGTGCCAGCAGCTTAGCGGGGACAGGGGTTGGTGAAAAACTGTTTTTT
TRBV28,few,TRBJ1-2,-,CASARGAYGYTF,TGTGCCAGCGCTAGGGGAGCATATGGCTACACCTTC
TRBV9,-,TRBJ2-5,-,CASSDLSSQETQYF,TGTGCCAGCAGCGATCTTAGTAGCCAAGAGACCCAGTACTTC
TRBV5-1,-,TRBJ1-5,-,CASSSALDNQPQHF,TGCGCCAGCAGCTCCGCATTAGACAATCAGCCCCAGCATTTT
TRBV5-6,-,TRBJ2-2,-,CASSQDGRLDTGELFF,TGTGCCAGCAGCCAAGATGGCAGGTTGGACACCGGGGAGCTGTTTTTT
TRBV4-3,few,TRBJ1-4,-,CASSQQLQTNEKLFF,TGCGCCAGCAGCCAACAACTACAGACGAATGAAAAACTGTTTTTT
TRBV5-4,-,TRBJ1-1,-,CASSIDRTRLRF,TGTGCCAGCAGCATCGACAGGACCAGGCTCAGATTT
TRBV5-6,once,TRBJ2-7,-,CASSLGPYYEQYF,TGTGCCAGCAGCTTGGGCCCCTACTACGAGCAGTACTTC
TRBV18,few,TRBJ1-5,TRBD1,CASSRAGTENQPQHF,TGTGCCAGCTCAAGAGCCGGGACAGAGAATCAGCCCCAGCATTTT
TRBV28,-,TRBJ2-1,-,CASSKGFYNEQFF,TGTGCCAGCAGTAAGGGATTCTACAATGAGCAGTTCTTC
TRBV4-3,-,TRBJ1-6,-,CASSQDGIDRRYNSPLHF,TGCGCCAGCAGCCAAGATGGGATAGACAGGAGATATAATTCACCCCTCCACTTT
TRBV5-1,few,TRBJ2-7,TRBD1,CASRSRDRGLYEQYF,TGCGCCAGCAGAAGCCGGGACAGGGGTCTCTACGAGCAGTACTTC
TRBV7-9,-,TRBJ1-2,-,CASSGPALANYGYTF,TGTGCCAGCAGCGGCCCGGCCCTAGCTAACTATGGCTACACCTTC
TRBV11-2,few,TRBJ2-3,-,CASSLSPRIGKTDTQYF,TGTGCCAGCAGCTTAAGTCCCCGCATTGGGAAAACAGATACGCAGTATTTT
TRBV19,-,TRBJ2-3,-,CASSISFGLITDTQYF,TGTGCCAGTAGTATTTCGTTCGGACTCATCACAGATACGCAGTATTTT
TRBV30,few,TRBJ2-7,TRBD1,CAWSPEGRGFYEQYF,TGTGCCTGGAGTCCCGAGGGCAGGGGGTTCTACGAGCAGTACTTC
TRBV4-3,-,TRBJ2-7,TRBD2,CASSQSPTGGYEQYF,TGCGCCAGCAGCCAATCTCCCACGGGAGGCTACGAGCAGTACTTC
TRBV5-4,-,TRBJ2-7,TRBD1,CASSPSRDRVEQYF,TGTGCCAGCAGCCCGTCCCGGGACAGGGTCGAGCAGTACTTC
TRBV5-4,few,TRBJ2-6,-,CASSSDRFSGANVLTF,TGTGCCAGCAGCTCAGACAGGTTCTCTGGGGCCAACGTCCTGACTTTC
TRBV9,-,TRBJ1-2,-,CASSVEVLRADYGYTF,TGTGCCAGCAGCGTAGAGGTACTCCGGGCGGACTATGGCTACACCTTC
TRBV7-3,-,TRBJ2-1,TRBD2,CASSLIAGPRSANEQFF,TGTGCCAGCAGCTTAATAGCGGGACCCAGATCGGCAAATGAGCAGTTCTTC
TRBV14,-,TRBJ2-1,TRBD1,CASGRQGGHNEQFF,TGTGCCAGCGGCCGACAGGGGGGGCACAATGAGCAGTTCTTC
TRBV29-1,-,TRBJ1-1,-,CSGGMNTEAFF,TGCAGCGGGGGGATGAACACTGAAGCTTTCTTT
TRBV7-3,-,TRBJ2-3,-,CASSPTVSTDTQYF,TGTGCCAGCAGTCCGACGGTGAGCACAGATACGCAGTATTTT
TRBV5-4,-,TRBJ2-1,-,CASSLDGTGAYNEQFF,TGTGCCAGCAGCTTGGATGGGACCGGGGCCTACAATGAGCAGTTCTTC
TRBV5-1,few,TRBJ1-4,-,CASSLGVRNEKLFF,TGCGCCAGCAGCTTGGGAGTAAGAAATGAAAAACTGTTTTTT
TRBV15,-,TRBJ2-1,-,CATSRGLGPYNEQFF,TGTGCCACCAGCAGAGGTCTAGGACCTTACAATGAGCAGTTCTTC
TRBV7-9,-,TRBJ1-1,-,CASSFFQRNTEAFF,TGTGCCAGCAGCTTTTTCCAAAGGAACACTGAAGCTTTCTTT
TRBV7-2,few,TRBJ2-1,-,CASSPPGATNHRPFF,TGTGCCAGCAGCCCTCCGGGGGCGACCAATCATCGGCCGTTCTTC
TRBV19,-,TRBJ2-2,TRBD2,CASSIWPSGSSANTGELFF,TGTGCCAGTAGTATATGGCCTAGCGGGAGTTCGGCGAACACCGGGGAGCTGTTTTTT
TRBV5-1,few,TRBJ2-1,-,CASSLDRQYNEQFF,TGCGCCAGCAGCTTGGACCGACAGTACAATGAGCAGTTCTTC
TRBV10-3,few,TRBJ1-1,TRBD1,CAIRDRDRPNTEAFF,TGTGCCATCAGAGATAGGGACAGGCCGAACACTGAAGCTTTCTTT
TRBV5-1,-,TRBJ2-3,-,CASSYLDTQYF,TGCGCCAGCAGCTATCTAGATACGCAGTATTTT
TRBV4-3,-,TRBJ2-7,-,CASSQGTVSYEQYF,TGCGCCAGCAGCCAAGGGACAGTCTCCTACGAGCAGTACTTC
TRBV7-2,-,TRBJ2-6,-,CASSLASGANVLTF,TGTGCCAGCAGCTTAGCTTCTGGGGCCAACGTCCTGACTTTC
TRBV7-8,-,TRBJ1-5,TRBD1,CASAQQGDSNQPQHF,TGTGCCAGCGCCCAACAGGGGGATAGCAATCAGCCCCAGCATTTT
TRBV9,-,TRBJ2-1,-,CASSGALARSYNEQFF,TGTGCCAGCAGCGGGGCACTAGCTAGGTCCTACAATGAGCAGTTCTTC
TRBV4-2,-,TRBJ2-7,TRBD1,CASSHNRGTYEQYF,TGTGCCAGCAGCCATAACAGGGGCACCTACGAGCAGTACTTC
TRBV7-8,few,TRBJ1-1,-,CASSSTTGNTEAFF,TGTGCCAGCAGCTCAACGACAGGGAACACTGAAGCTTTCTTT
TRBV11-2,few,TRBJ1-3,-,CASSSLWVGNTIYF,TGTGCCAGCAGCTCTTTGTGGGTGGGAAACACCATATATTTT
TRBV28,-,TRBJ1-4,-,CASTRGEKLFF,TGTGCCAGCACCCGGGGTGAAAAACTGTTTTTT
TRBV21-1,-,TRBJ1-6,-,CASSWRSGDNSPLHF,TGTGCCAGCAGCTGGAGGTCTGGAGATAATTCACCCCTCCACTTT
TRBV6-6,-,TRBJ1-1,-,CASGGVGNTEAFF,TGTGCCAGTGGCGGGGTAGGGAACACTGAAGCTTTCTTT
TRBV4-3,-,TRBJ2-7,-,CASSRLRGHEQYF,TGCGCCAGCAGCCGCCTCAGGGGTCACGAGCAGTACTTC